This entry lists 17 T cell receptor beta chains sequenced from one sample in a study of tumor-infiltrating lymphocytes in primary liver carcinoma. The input was approximately 500 ng total RNA; TCR beta cDNA was made from it with a constant-region primer. TCR beta libraries came from three nested multiplex PCR rounds using slightly modified ARM-PCR. The first two PCR rounds used TRBV1-TRBV30 forward primers with a C-beta reverse primer, around 10 cycles each. TCRdb re-called the multiplex PCR reads with MiXCR, one entry per CDR3 protein. This table has around 99,000 distinct CDR3 sequences, 65% to 70% appearing once. From roughly 20-30 mg of unsorted bulk tissue, DNA and RNA were co-extracted together. Source material: tumor-adjacent normal liver tissue. These receptors came from a man aged 35 to 55 with primary liver carcinoma and hepatitis B virus infection.

In regard to this clonotype: A read error may produce the germline difference seen at one junction end. This sequence joins TRBV11-2 and TRBJ2-1; possible D gene TRBD1, 6 bases. The CDR3 totals 15 residues. Per the germline V gene, CDR1 is SGHAT and CDR2 is FQNNGV. In DNA form, the CDR3 reads TGTGCCGGCAGCTCCCTACAGGGACCCTACAATGAGCAGTTCTTC. Protein product: CAGSSLQGPYNEQFF.

This clonotype has just a few counts. This clone may be a read error of a much larger clone one base away. V is TRBV6-5 and J is TRBJ1-1, with no clear D. Germline V CDR1 and CDR2: MNHEY, SVGAGI. The CDR3 contains 14 residues. The CDR3 here is CASRPVERGTETFF. The CDR3 bases are TGTGCCAGCAGGCCTGTAGAGCGCGGAACTGAAACTTTCTTT.

The rearrangement links TRBV28 to TRBJ2-3, with 11 bases fitting TRBD2. J gave up 2 bases and V 4 bases, and 8 bases lay outside the gene matches. CDR3 size: 17 residues. From germline, CDR1 is MDHEN and CDR2 SYDVKM. DNA of the CDR3: TGTGCCAGCAGTTCCGAACTAGCGGGAGAGAACACAGATACGCAGTATTTT. The encoded protein is CASSSELAGENTDTQYF.

This clonotype was counted many times. CDR3 coding DNA: TGCAGCGCCGGGACAGGGGGGCACTATGGCTACACCTTC. Encoded protein: CSAGTGGHYGYTF. The chain is built from TRBV29-1 and TRBJ1-2; 11 bases align to TRBD1. The CDR3 is 13 residues long. The J segment lost 3 bases and the V segment lost 7 bases, leaving 4 bases of the junction unmatched. CDR1 and CDR2 (germline): SQVTM, ANQGSEA. Based on the CDR3 plus reference TRBV29-1 and TRBJ1-2, the full variable domain is SAVISQKPSRDICQRGTSLTIQCQVDSQVTMMFWYRQQPGQSLTLIATANQGSEATYESGFVIDKFPISRPNLTFSTLTVSNMSPEDSSIYLCSAGTGGHYGYTFGSGTRLTVV.

A word on this clonotype: This may arise from a read error, as a much more abundant clone is one base away. The CDR3 region is CASSTDRDRNEQFF. The CDR3 DNA follows: TGTGCCAGCAGTACCGACAGGGATCGGAATGAGCAGTTCTTC. This sequence joins TRBV6-6 and TRBJ2-1; TRBD1 matches at 7 bases. After removal of 5 bases from V and 7 bases from J, the junction contained 8 bases not matched to a gene. The CDR3 length is 14 residues. Per germline, CDR1 MNHNY and CDR2 SVGAGI (reference sequence).

This clonotype was counted a single time. The CDR3 end shows no conserved phenylalanine or tryptophan, and so a read error is likely. The DNA is omitted, as the CDR3 cannot be located on it reliably, and the CDR3 follows TCRdb's listing. This chain links TRBV11-2 with TRBJ2-6. Germline V gene data show CDR1 as SGHAT and CDR2 as FQNNGV. The CDR3 length equals 14 residues, ends included. CDR3 sequence: CASSILSGANVLTL.

V is TRBV6-1 and J is TRBJ2-7; D is unclear. The germline V gene encodes CDR1 MNHNS and CDR2 SASEGT. V dropped 0 bases and J dropped 10 bases, with 7 bases sitting between them. The CDR3 runs 11 residues. CDR3 in amino acids: CASSEAYYQYF. The CDR3 DNA reads as TGTGCCAGCAGTGAAGCGTACTACCAGTACTTC.

The table lists this clonotype with a few counts. The chain uses TRBV24-1 and TRBJ2-1; 9 bases are shared with TRBD1. Unmatched junction bases numbered 9, after V lost 0 bases and J lost 4 bases. The CDR3 has 18 amino acids. Per the germline V gene, CDR1 is KGHDR and CDR2 is SFDVKD. CDR3 DNA: TGTGCCACCAGTGATTTGGAACCGGGACAGGGCCCTTACAATGAGCAGTTCTTC. Translation: CATSDLEPGQGPYNEQFF.

This clonotype was picked up many times. The chain has TRBV29-1 and TRBJ1-1; D gene uncertain. CDR1 is SQVTM, CDR2 ANQGSEA, per germline. V was clipped by 5 bases and J by 12 bases, with 10 bases between them. The CDR3 has 9 residues. This CDR3 reads CSVPEGPFF. The DNA of the CDR3 is TGCAGCGTTCCGGAGGGTCCTTTCTTT.

This clonotype was detected only once. The V gene is TRBV28, the J gene TRBJ2-1; no clear D. CDR3 size: 11 residues. CDR1 is MDHEN, CDR2 SYDVKM, per germline. The CDR3 spells CAGSKVNEQFF. CDR3 nucleotides: TGTGCTGGCAGTAAGGTGAATGAGCAGTTCTTC.

Notes on this clonotype: Because the CDR3 is missing its conserved closing phenylalanine or tryptophan, this is likely a read error. The chain recombines TRBV10-3 with TRBJ2-1, with 7 nucleotides matching TRBD2. CDR1 and CDR2 (germline): ENHRY, SYGVKD. The CDR3 loop spans 14 amino acids. The CDR3 sequence: CAVSDRGGGDEQFY. CDR3 DNA sequence: TGTGCCGTCAGTGATAGAGGCGGGGGAGATGAGCAGTTCTAC.

As to this clonotype: Germline and junction disagree at one end, which may indicate a read error. V and J are TRBV6-5 and TRBJ2-2; tentative D call: TRBD2 (5 bases). Germline CDR1 MNHEY, CDR2 SVGAGI. The CDR3 is 14 residues long. CDR3 in DNA: TGTGCTAGCAGTTTAGCGCCGAACACCGGGGAGCTGTTTTTT. As protein: CASSLAPNTGELFF.

This clonotype was seen ten or more times. The chain recombines TRBV12-3 or TRBV12-4 with TRBJ1-4; maybe TRBD1 (5 bases). The CDR3 runs to 13 residues. Trimming removed 7 bases from V and 6 bases from J, with 12 bases in between. This chain's CDR3 is CASNHRGDEKLFF. The CDR3 DNA reads as TGTGCCAGCAATCATCGGGGGGATGAAAAACTGTTTTTT.

The rearrangement joins TRBV24-1 to TRBJ2-7, with a tentative D call TRBD1 (5 bases). This CDR3 spans 12 amino acids. The germline CDR1 and CDR2 sequences are KGHDR and SFDVKD. The ends were cut back, 1 base at V and 5 bases at J, with 5 bases in the middle. CDR3 sequence reads: CATSDLGDEQYF. CDR3 in DNA: TGTGCCACCAGTGATTTAGGGGACGAGCAGTACTTC.

For this clonotype: The junction does not match germline at one end; this may be a read error. CDR3 in DNA: TGTGCCGGCAGGTACGAAACCCACGAGCAGTACTTC. Translation gives CAGRYETHEQYF. This chain connects TRBV6-1 to TRBJ2-7; D gene ambiguous. The CDR3 consists of 12 residues. CDR1 MNHNS and CDR2 SASEGT come from the germline V gene.

This clonotype was seen at least ten times. This rearrangement joins TRBV10-3 to TRBJ2-3; 8 bases fit TRBD2. Trimming at V came to 8 bases and at J to 6 bases, leaving 7 bases not matched to a gene. The CDR3 runs 13 residues. CDR1 and CDR2 (germline): ENHRY, SYGVKD. CDR3 DNA sequence: TGTGCCATCGCGGGAGGCGAGGGGGATACGCAGTATTTT. As protein: CAIAGGEGDTQYF.

This clonotype occurred many times. The chain uses TRBV5-4 and TRBJ2-6; 7 bases are a match to TRBD1. Germline V gene lookup returns CDR1 SGHNT and CDR2 YYREEE (reference sequence). V lost 0 bases and J lost 0; bases outside the gene matches: 0. This CDR3 is 16 amino acids long. CDR3 DNA: TGTGCCAGCAGCTTGGCAGGGGGCTCTGGGGCCAACGTCCTGACTTTC. Its translation is CASSLAGGSGANVLTF. Together with reference TRBV5-4 and TRBJ2-6, the CDR3 gives the full variable domain: ETGVTQSPTHLIKTRGQQVTLRCSSQSGHNTVSWYQQALGQGPQFIFQYYREEENGRGNFPPRFSGLQFPNYSSELNVNALELDDSALYLCASSLAGGSGANVLTFGAGSRLTVL.